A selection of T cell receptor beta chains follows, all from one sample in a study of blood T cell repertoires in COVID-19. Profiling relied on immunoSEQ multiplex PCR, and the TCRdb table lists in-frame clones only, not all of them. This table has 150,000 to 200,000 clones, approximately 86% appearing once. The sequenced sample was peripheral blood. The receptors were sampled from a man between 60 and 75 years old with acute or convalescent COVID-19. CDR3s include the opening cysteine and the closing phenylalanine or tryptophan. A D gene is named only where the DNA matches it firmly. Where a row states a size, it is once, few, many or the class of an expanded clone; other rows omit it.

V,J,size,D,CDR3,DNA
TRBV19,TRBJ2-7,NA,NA,CASSMIKEDPGAYEQYF,TGTGCCAGTAGTATGATTAAAGAGGACCCGGGGGCCTACGAGCAGTACTTC
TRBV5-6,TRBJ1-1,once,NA,CASSLLRRNTEAFF,TGTGCCAGCAGCTTGCTTCGGAGGAACACTGAAGCTTTCTTT
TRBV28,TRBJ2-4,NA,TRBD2,CASSRGVSKNIQYF,TGTGCCAGCAGTCGGGGGGTTTCCAAAAACATTCAGTACTTC
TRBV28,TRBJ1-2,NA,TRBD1,CASSNFGQGVDGYTF,TGTGCCAGCAGTAACTTTGGACAGGGCGTAGACGGCTACACCTTC
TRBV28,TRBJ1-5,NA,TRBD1,CASSLARQGIQPQHF,TGTGCCAGCAGTTTAGCGAGACAGGGGATTCAGCCCCAGCATTTT
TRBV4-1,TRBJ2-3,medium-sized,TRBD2,CASSRTSGYTGTQYF,TGCGCCAGCAGCCGGACTAGCGGGTACACAGGTACGCAGTATTTT
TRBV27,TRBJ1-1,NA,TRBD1,CASSQFYRGQTEAFF,TGTGCCAGCAGCCAATTCTACAGGGGGCAGACTGAAGCTTTCTTT
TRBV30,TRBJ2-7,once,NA,CAWTKTDGRDEQYF,TGTGCCTGGACCAAAACAGATGGAAGAGACGAGCAGTACTTC
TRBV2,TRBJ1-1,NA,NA,CASRYSREGDEAFF,TGTGCCAGCCGATACTCCAGAGAGGGGGATGAAGCTTTCTTT
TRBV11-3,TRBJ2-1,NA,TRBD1,CASSLDRTGVGHNEQFF,TGTGCCAGCAGCTTAGATCGGACAGGGGTTGGTCACAATGAGCAGTTCTTC
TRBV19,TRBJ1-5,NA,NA,CASSPLERDNQPQHF,TGTGCCAGTAGTCCCCTTGAAAGAGACAATCAGCCCCAGCATTTT
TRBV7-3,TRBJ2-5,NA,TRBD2,CASSTGTIGETQYF,TGTGCCAGCAGCACCGGGACTATTGGAGAGACCCAGTACTTC
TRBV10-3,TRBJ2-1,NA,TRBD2,CAITEGGLAGYEQFF,TGTGCCATCACCGAGGGGGGACTAGCGGGATATGAGCAGTTCTTC
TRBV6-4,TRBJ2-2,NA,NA,CASSDLGDTTGELFF,TGTGCCAGCAGTGACTTAGGGGACACCACCGGGGAGCTGTTTTTT
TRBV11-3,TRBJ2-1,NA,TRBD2,CASSLLSGRGNEQFF,TGTGCCAGCAGCTTACTTAGCGGGAGGGGAAATGAGCAGTTCTTC
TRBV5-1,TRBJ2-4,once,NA,CASSLAGAKNIQYF,TGCGCCAGCAGCTTGGCCGGTGCCAAAAACATTCAGTACTTC
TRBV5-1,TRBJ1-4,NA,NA,CASSSGRGTNEKLFF,TGCGCCAGCAGCTCGGGGAGGGGGACTAATGAAAAACTGTTTTTT
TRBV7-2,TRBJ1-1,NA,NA,CASSPLQGEAFF,TGTGCCAGCAGCCCACTCCAGGGTGAAGCTTTCTTT
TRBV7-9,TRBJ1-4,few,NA,CASSLGFEAGANEKLFF,TGTGCCAGCAGCTTAGGGTTCGAAGCAGGGGCTAATGAAAAACTGTTTTTT
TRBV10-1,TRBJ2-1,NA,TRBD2,CASSDIPGIAGGLEQFF,TGCGCCAGCAGTGATATCCCTGGGATAGCGGGAGGTCTTGAGCAGTTCTTC
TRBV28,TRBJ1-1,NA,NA,CASSGGAETEAFF,TGTGCCAGCAGCGGGGGGGCGGAAACTGAAGCTTTCTTT
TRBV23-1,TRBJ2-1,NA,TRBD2,CASSQSGHTSGSQNEQFF,TGCGCCAGCAGTCAATCGGGTCATACTAGCGGGAGTCAGAATGAGCAGTTCTTC
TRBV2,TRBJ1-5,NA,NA,CASSAQVVNQPQHF,TGTGCCAGCAGTGCGCAGGTCGTTAATCAGCCCCAGCATTTT
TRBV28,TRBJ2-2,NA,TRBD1,CASSDRGQVGELFF,TGTGCCAGCAGCGACAGGGGGCAGGTCGGGGAGCTGTTTTTT
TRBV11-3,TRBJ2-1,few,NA,CASSLAGSYNEQFF,TGTGCCAGCAGCTTAGCGGGCTCCTACAATGAGCAGTTCTTC
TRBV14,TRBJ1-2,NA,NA,CASSQASYGYTF,TGTGCCAGCAGCCAAGCCTCCTATGGCTACACCTTC
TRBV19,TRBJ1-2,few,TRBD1,CASSAKSGTGVLYGYTF,TGTGCCAGTAGTGCAAAGTCCGGGACAGGGGTCCTCTATGGCTACACCTTC
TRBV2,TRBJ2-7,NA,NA,CSGGAWGYEQYF,TGTTCCGGGGGTGCCTGGGGGTACGAGCAGTACTTC
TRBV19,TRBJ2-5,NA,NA,CASSIAGEETQYF,TGTGCCAGTAGTATAGCAGGGGAAGAGACCCAGTACTTC
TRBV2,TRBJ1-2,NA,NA,CASSVAGLEGGYTF,TGTGCCAGCAGTGTGGCGGGATTGGAGGGGGGCTACACCTTC
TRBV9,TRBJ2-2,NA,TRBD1,CASSVGQGGTGELFF,TGTGCCAGCAGCGTCGGACAGGGCGGAACCGGGGAGCTGTTTTTT
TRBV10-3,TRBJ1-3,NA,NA,CATGPGTSNSGNTIYF,TGTGCCACCGGACCCGGGACTTCCAACTCTGGAAACACCATATATTTT
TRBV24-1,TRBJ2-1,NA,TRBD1,CATPGQGINEQFF,TGTGCCACCCCTGGACAGGGGATCAATGAGCAGTTCTTC
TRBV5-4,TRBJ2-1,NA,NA,CASSPVGTPWEQFF,TGTGCCAGCAGCCCCGTTGGGACACCCTGGGAGCAGTTCTTC
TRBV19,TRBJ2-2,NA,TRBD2,CASRTGTKAGELFF,TGTGCCAGTAGAACCGGGACTAAGGCCGGGGAGCTGTTTTTT
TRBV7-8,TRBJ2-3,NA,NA,CASSLGGRDAQYF,TGTGCCAGCAGTCTCGGAGGGCGAGATGCGCAGTATTTT
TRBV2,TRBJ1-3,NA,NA,CASSEQWGGGNTIYF,TGTGCCAGCAGTGAACAGTGGGGAGGGGGAAACACCATATATTTT
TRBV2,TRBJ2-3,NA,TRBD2,CATSGRAYTQYF,TGTGCCACGAGCGGGAGGGCCTATACGCAGTATTTT
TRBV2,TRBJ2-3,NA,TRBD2,CASSVDGGRATDTQYF,TGTGCCAGCAGTGTCGATGGCGGGAGGGCGACAGATACGCAGTATTTT
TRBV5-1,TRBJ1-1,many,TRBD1,CASSYSGTGGTEAFF,TGCGCCAGCAGCTACTCCGGGACAGGGGGCACTGAAGCTTTCTTT
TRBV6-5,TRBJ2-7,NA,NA,CASSYSRSRGAYEQYF,TGTGCCAGCAGTTACTCGAGGAGCAGGGGCGCCTACGAGCAGTACTTC
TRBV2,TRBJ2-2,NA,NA,CASSGRLGELFF,TGTGCCAGCAGTGGCAGATTGGGGGAGCTGTTTTTT
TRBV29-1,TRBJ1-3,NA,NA,CSVESWQAGNTIYF,TGCAGCGTTGAGAGTTGGCAGGCGGGAAACACCATATATTTT
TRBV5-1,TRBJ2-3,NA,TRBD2,CASSWGLAGGLDTQYF,TGCGCCAGCAGCTGGGGACTAGCGGGAGGTCTAGATACGCAGTATTTT
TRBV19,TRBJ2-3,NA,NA,CASSSPQGVSLTDTQYF,TGTGCCAGTAGTAGCCCACAAGGGGTGTCTCTAACAGATACGCAGTATTTT
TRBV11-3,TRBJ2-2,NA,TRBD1,CASSLGQGATGELFF,TGTGCCAGCAGCTTAGGACAGGGAGCCACCGGGGAGCTGTTTTTT